These 14 T cell receptor beta chains were all obtained from the same sample, sequenced in a study of spatial heterogeneity in lung cancer. One entry per CDR3 protein results from TCRdb running MiXCR on the 5' RACE reads. The sample shows tens of thousands of distinct CDR3 sequences, 19% of them seen only once. Described time point: blood at routine non-recurrence follow-up after resection. The source material was PBMCs, sampled at follow-up. These receptors originate from a male donor with early-stage non-small cell lung cancer.

This clonotype was picked up a small number of times. DNA of the CDR3: TGTGCCAGCACCGGGACCATCCAGAGGACCGGGGAGCTGTTTTTT. This translates into CASTGTIQRTGELFF. V and J are TRBV12-3 or TRBV12-4 and TRBJ2-2, with D perhaps being TRBD1 or TRBD2 (5 bases each). V was clipped by 7 bases and J by 5 bases, with 17 bases between them. The CDR3 consists of 15 residues.

This chain connects TRBV25-1 to TRBJ1-1; perhaps TRBD1 as D (5 bases). Germline CDR1 and CDR2: MGHDK and SYGVNS. This CDR3 is built from 11 residues. V was pared by 6 bases and J by 10 bases, with 12 bases between. The CDR3: CASRQQDVAFF. For the CDR3, the DNA is TGTGCCAGCAGACAACAGGACGTAGCTTTCTTT.

This clonotype came up many times. The gene calls are TRBV20-1 and TRBJ2-3, with 9 bases lining up with TRBD1. Germline-derived CDR1 and CDR2 are DFQATT and SNEGSKA (reference sequence). Germline trimming cut 3 bases from V and 4 bases from J; bases unmatched to any gene: 8. The CDR3 extends over 15 amino acids. The CDR3 here is CSASDPGQGSDTQYF. The CDR3 DNA reads as TGCAGTGCTAGTGATCCGGGACAGGGTTCAGATACGCAGTATTTT.

The genes are TRBV3-1 and TRBJ2-1; weak D call: TRBD1 (5 bases). Germline V CDR1 and CDR2: LGHDT, YNNKEL (reference sequence). Between the trimmed V and J ends, which lost 3 bases and 7 bases, there was a span of 13 bases. This CDR3 region has 14 residues. The CDR3 loop is CASSHQGVINEQFF. CDR3 nucleotides: TGTGCCAGCAGCCATCAAGGGGTGATTAATGAGCAGTTCTTC.

The table lists this clonotype with a few counts. The chain employs TRBV24-1 and TRBJ2-5; 9 nucleotides align to TRBD2. J gave up 1 base and V 3 bases, and 5 bases lay outside the gene matches. Looked up from germline, CDR1 is KGHDR and CDR2 is SFDVKD. The CDR3 runs 16 residues. CDR3 in amino acids: CATSDMLAGSQETQYF. Here the CDR3 DNA reads TGTGCCACCAGTGATATGCTAGCGGGGAGCCAAGAGACCCAGTACTTC.

V is TRBV7-9 and J is TRBJ2-5; no clear D gene. The CDR3 is 13 amino acids. Germline values: CDR1 SEHNR, CDR2 FQNEAQ (reference sequence). Trimming took off 2 bases at V and 2 bases at J, with 6 bases between the two ends. This chain's CDR3 is CASSLLLQETQYF. The CDR3 region has the DNA TGTGCCAGCAGCTTACTCCTACAAGAGACCCAGTACTTC.

The rearrangement links TRBV29-1 to TRBJ2-5, with 8 bases fitting TRBD1. Germline CDR1 SQVTM, CDR2 ANQGSEA. The CDR3 is 14 amino acids. V was pared by 3 bases and J by 3 bases, with 6 bases of the junction left unmatched. The CDR3 reads CSVEAPDREETQYF. In nucleotides, the CDR3 is TGCAGCGTTGAGGCCCCGGACAGGGAAGAGACCCAGTACTTC.

CDR3 nucleotide sequence: TGTGCCATCAGCCAGGGACTCTCTGGAAACACCATATATTTT. Residues: CAISQGLSGNTIYF. The chain recombines TRBV10-3 with TRBJ1-3; possible D gene TRBD1, 5 bases. This CDR3 has 14 amino acids. V lost 6 bases and J lost 0, with 9 bases in between. Germline V gives CDR1 ENHRY, CDR2 SYGVKD.

A note on this clonotype: A much larger clone differs by one base, so this may be a read error. Lacking the conserved final phenylalanine or tryptophan, this CDR3 likely reflects a read error. This chain joins TRBV5-5 and TRBJ2-6, with TRBD1 matching 7 bases. Trimming at V came to 4 bases and at J to 0 bases, leaving 1 base not matched to a gene. Germline CDR1 and CDR2: SGHKS and YYEKEE (reference sequence). The CDR3 consists of 15 residues. CDR3 in DNA: TGTGCCAGCAGCCCAGGGGGCTCTGGGGCCAACGTCCTGACTCTC. Translated, it gives CASSPGGSGANVLTL.

This clonotype has a count of ten or more. The rearrangement uses TRBV6-2 or TRBV6-3 and TRBJ2-4; D is uncertain. The CDR3 covers 14 residues. Germline assignment: CDR1 MNHEY and CDR2 SVGEGT. V was clipped by 0 bases and J by 1 base, with 4 bases between them. The chain's CDR3 is CASSYSGAKNIQYF. The CDR3 bases are TGTGCCAGCAGTTACTCGGGTGCCAAAAACATTCAGTACTTC.

A remark on this clonotype: This sequence may be a read error, since a much larger clone differs from it by one base. The V gene is TRBV4-3, the J gene TRBJ2-2; D is uncertain. Germline values: CDR1 LGHNA, CDR2 YSLEER. This CDR3 has 15 residues. CDR3 protein: CASGQELRAPGELFF. The CDR3 coding sequence is TGCGCCAGCGGCCAAGAACTCCGGGCCCCCGGGGAGCTGTTTTTT.

This clonotype was detected a few times. The chain recombines TRBV6-5 with TRBJ2-5; 9 nucleotides agree with TRBD1. Germline loops: CDR1 MNHEY, CDR2 SVGAGI. V was clipped by 4 bases and J by 3 bases; unmatched bases: 6. This CDR3 is 15 amino acids long. In DNA, the CDR3 is TGTGCCAGCAGTTCGAACAGGGGGCGAGAAGAGACCCAGTACTTC. It yields the protein CASSSNRGREETQYF.

This clonotype appeared a few times. This chain links TRBV6-2 or TRBV6-3 with TRBJ1-5; maybe TRBD1 (6 bases). The V gene lost 8 bases and the J gene lost 0 bases, with 11 bases spanning the gap. Germline V gene data show CDR1 as MNHEY and CDR2 as SVGEGT. The CDR3 is made up of 14 amino acids. CDR3 amino acids: CASGGQYSNQPQHF. Written as DNA, the CDR3 is TGTGCCAGCGGAGGACAGTATAGCAATCAGCCCCAGCATTTT.

The chain links TRBV20-1 to TRBJ2-1; 12 bases agree with TRBD2. The germline CDR1 and CDR2 sequences are DFQATT and SNEGSKA (reference sequence). With 8 bases clipped from V and 7 bases from J, the junction kept 3 bases outside the gene matches. This CDR3 is built from 12 residues. The CDR3 DNA follows: TGCAGTTTGACTAGCGGGGGTAATGAGCAGTTCTTC. Translating it yields CSLTSGGNEQFF.